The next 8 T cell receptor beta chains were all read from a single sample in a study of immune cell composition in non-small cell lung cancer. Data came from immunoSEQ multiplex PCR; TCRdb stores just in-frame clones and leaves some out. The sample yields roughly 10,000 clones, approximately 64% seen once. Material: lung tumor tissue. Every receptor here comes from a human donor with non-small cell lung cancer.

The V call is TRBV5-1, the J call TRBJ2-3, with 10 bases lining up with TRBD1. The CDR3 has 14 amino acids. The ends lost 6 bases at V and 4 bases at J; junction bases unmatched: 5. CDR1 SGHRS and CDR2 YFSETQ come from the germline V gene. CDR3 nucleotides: TGCGCCAGCAACGACAGGGGGCTTGCAGATACGCAGTATTTT. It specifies CASNDRGLADTQYF.

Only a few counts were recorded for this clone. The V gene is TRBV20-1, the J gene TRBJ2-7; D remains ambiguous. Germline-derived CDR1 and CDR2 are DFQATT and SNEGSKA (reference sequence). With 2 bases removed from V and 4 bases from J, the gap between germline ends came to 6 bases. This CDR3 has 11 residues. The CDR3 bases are TGCAGTGCTAGAAACGGATACGAGCAGTACTTC. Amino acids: CSARNGYEQYF.

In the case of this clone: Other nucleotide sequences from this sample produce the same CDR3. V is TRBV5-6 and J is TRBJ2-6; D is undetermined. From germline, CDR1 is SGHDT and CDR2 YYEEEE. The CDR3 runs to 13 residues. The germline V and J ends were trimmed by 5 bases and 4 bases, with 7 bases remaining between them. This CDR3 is CASRLWGANVLTF. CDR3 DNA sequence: TGTGCCAGCAGACTCTGGGGGGCCAACGTCCTGACTTTC.

The CDR3 bases are TGTGCCAGCAGCTTGGCGGGTCCACCGAACACTGAAGCTTTCTTT. This encodes CASSLAGPPNTEAFF. V usage is TRBV7-2 and J usage is TRBJ1-1; no clear D. Germline CDR1 SGHTA, CDR2 FQGNSA. The CDR3 loop spans 15 amino acids. Deletions cut 3 bases from V and 1 base from J, with 12 bases between.

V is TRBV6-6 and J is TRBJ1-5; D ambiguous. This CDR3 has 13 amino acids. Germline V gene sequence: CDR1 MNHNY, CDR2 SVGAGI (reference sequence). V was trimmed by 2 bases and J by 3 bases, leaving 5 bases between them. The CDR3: CASSYGNNQPQHF. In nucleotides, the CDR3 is TGTGCCAGCAGTTACGGGAACAATCAGCCCCAGCATTTT.

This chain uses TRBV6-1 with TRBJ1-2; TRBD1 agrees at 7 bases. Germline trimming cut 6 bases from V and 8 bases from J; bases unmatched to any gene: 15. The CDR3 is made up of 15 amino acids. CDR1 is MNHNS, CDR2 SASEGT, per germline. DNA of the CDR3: TGTGCCAGCAGACCCCCCGGGGAGGGGGCGAAGGGCTACACCTTC. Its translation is CASRPPGEGAKGYTF.

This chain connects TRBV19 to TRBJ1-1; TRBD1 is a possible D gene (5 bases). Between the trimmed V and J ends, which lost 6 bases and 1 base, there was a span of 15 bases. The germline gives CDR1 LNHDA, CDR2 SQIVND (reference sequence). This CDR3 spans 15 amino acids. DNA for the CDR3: TGTGCCAGTAGACCCGGGACCAGTCGGAACACTGAAGCTTTCTTT. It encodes CASRPGTSRNTEAFF.

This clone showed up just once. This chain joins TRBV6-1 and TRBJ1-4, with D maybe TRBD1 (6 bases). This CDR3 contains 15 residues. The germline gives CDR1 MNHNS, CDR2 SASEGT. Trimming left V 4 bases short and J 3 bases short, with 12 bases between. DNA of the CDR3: TGTGCCAGCAGTGCCTCGAGGGGGGCTAATGAAAAACTGTTTTTT. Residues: CASSASRGANEKLFF.